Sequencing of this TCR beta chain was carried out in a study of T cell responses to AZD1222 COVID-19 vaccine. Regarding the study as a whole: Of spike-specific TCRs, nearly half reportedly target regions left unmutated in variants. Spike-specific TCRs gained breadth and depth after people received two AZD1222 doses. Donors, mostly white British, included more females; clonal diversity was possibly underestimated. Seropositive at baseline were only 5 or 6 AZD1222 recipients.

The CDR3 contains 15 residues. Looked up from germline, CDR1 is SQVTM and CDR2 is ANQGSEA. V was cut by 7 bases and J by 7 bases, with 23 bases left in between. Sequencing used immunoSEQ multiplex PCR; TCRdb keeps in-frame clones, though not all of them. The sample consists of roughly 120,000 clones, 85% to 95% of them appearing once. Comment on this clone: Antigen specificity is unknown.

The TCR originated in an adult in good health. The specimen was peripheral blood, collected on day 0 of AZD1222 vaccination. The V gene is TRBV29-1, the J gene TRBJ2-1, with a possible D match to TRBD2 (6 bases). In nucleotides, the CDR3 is TGCAGCGCCCATACCGGGACTGAGAGGAGAAATGAGCAGTTCTTC. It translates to CSAHTGTERRNEQFF.